This TCR beta chain originates from a study of T cell clonotyping in hematopoietic cell transplantation. Broader study findings: Recipient TCR diversity dropped after transplant; expanded clonotypes rose from day 30 to 180.

About this clone: Its specificity is not known.

Assay used: immunoSEQ multiplex PCR; TCRdb lists only in-frame clones, some missing. This table has some 13,000 clones, around nine tenths appearing once. Trimming cost V 1 base and J 6 bases; bases outside gene matches: 0. The CDR3 length is 13 residues. CDR1 and CDR2 (germline): SGHAT, FQNNGV. The chain joins TRBV11-2 to TRBJ2-1; 7 bases map to TRBD2. Sequences were obtained from peripheral blood mononuclear cells. The TCR sequence derives from a man aged 25 to 40 in good health. Some clones in this sample may be carry-over from other donors' samples. The CDR3 DNA follows: TGTGCCAGCAGCTTAGGCGGGAGCAATGAGCAGTTCTTC. Amino acids: CASSLGGSNEQFF.